This TCR beta chain was obtained from a study of blood T cell repertoires in COVID-19. Across the whole study: Nucleic acid was either cDNA or gDNA, and it came from T cells, B-cell-depleted T cells, or PBMCs.

Original handling: Reference gene primer amplification gave nucleated cell count estimates. The repertoire was sequenced with immunoSEQ multiplex PCR; TCRdb's copy has only in-frame clones and lacks some. V and J calls and clone size are copied from that table; D and trimming were computed from the DNA. The sample lists just over 650,000 clones, just under 90% occurring once. This CDR3 comprises 16 residues. With 3 bases clipped from V and 1 base from J, the junction kept 7 bases outside the gene matches. CDR1 is GTSNPN and CDR2 is SVGIG in the germline V gene (reference sequence). The sequence was obtained from a woman aged 18-29 years with acute or convalescent COVID-19. The chain is built from TRBV30 and TRBJ2-2, with 8 bases that match TRBD1. The sequenced material came from peripheral blood. This CDR3 is CAWRSRDRLNTGELFF. CDR3 nucleotides: TGTGCCTGGAGATCCCGGGACAGGCTGAACACCGGGGAGCTGTTTTTT.